The clone carrying this TCR beta chain has only a few counts. This record comes from a study of blood T cell repertoires in COVID-19. Study as a whole: Samples of COVID-19 (acute and convalescent) were obtained from the United States, Italy and Spain.

This CDR3 spans 14 amino acids. V lost 9 bases to trimming and J lost 8 bases; unmatched junction nucleotides: 8. Germline assignment: CDR1 KGHDR and CDR2 SFDVKD. Some clones are missing from TCRdb's copy, which holds only in-frame ones; the method was immunoSEQ multiplex PCR. The profile shows fewer than 130,000 clones, 75% to 80% of them singletons. This TCR derives from a woman of 80 years or more with active or convalescent COVID-19. What was sequenced was peripheral blood. The chain employs TRBV24-1 and TRBJ2-1; TRBD2 matches at 11 bases. The CDR3 DNA is TGTGCCACCCGTAGCGGGAGGGCGGGGGATGAGCAGTTCTTC. It specifies CATRSGRAGDEQFF.